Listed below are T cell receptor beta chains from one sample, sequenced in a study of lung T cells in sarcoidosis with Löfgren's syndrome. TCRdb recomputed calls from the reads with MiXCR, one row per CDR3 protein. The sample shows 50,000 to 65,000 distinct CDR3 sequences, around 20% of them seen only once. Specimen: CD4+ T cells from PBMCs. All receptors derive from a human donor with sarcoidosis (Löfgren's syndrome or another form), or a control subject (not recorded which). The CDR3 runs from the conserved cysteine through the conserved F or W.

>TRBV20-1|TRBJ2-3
CSARGPADTQYF
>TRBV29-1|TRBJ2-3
CSAVPGQGGDTQYF
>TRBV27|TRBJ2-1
CASTGTYNEQFF
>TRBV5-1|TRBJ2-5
CASSSQETQYF
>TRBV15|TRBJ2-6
CATRYRAGANVLTF
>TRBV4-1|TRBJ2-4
CASSQDPKNIQYF
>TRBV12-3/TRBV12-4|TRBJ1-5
CTSSLARNQPQHF
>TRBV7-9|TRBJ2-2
CASSPRAGELFF
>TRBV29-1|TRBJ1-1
CSARAGWGTEAFF
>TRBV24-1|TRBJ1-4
CATSDQVTGQVKEKLFF
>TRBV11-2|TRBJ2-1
CASSPMGLAGRLSYNEQFF
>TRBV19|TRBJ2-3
CASSISGGTSTDTQYF
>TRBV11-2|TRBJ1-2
CASSAMTANYGYTF
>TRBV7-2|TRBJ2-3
CASTPSSREDTQYF
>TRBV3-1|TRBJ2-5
CASSKKLGYPETQYF
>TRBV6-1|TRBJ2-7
CASSEGRHSYKEQYF
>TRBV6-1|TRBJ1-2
CAGGRAERPLNYGYTF
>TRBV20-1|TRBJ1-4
CLTGPGEKLFF
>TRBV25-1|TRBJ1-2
CASKQSRGEGSYTF
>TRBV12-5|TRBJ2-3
CASGSGRTRTDTQYF
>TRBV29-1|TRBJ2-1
CSVVRDSYNEQFF
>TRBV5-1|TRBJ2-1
CASSLGGQGIYNEQFF
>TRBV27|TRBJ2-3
CASSPHSTDTQYF
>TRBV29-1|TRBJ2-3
CSANGLAGPTDTQYF
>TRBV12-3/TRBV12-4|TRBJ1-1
CASIPQGTNLEAFF
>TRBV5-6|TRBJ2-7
CASSLRELAGGLRYEQYF
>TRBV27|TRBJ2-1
CASSSPTSGRAHEQFF
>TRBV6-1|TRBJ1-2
CASSEGQGGGYTF
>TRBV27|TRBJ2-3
CASSPIRRTGSLTDTRYF
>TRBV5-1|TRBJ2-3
CASSFGLAGGRSTDTQYF
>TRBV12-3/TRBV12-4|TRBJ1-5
CASSLDRGSNQPQHF
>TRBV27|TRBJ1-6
CASSLSGGFGYNSPLHF
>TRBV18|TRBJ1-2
CASSPDRAGYTF
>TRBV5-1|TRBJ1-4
CASRIGQATNEKLFF
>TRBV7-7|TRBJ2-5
CASSSYTRDRKETQYF
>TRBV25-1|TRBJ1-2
CASSEYTGTVYGYTF
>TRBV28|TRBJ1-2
CASSLRDRGRYGYTF
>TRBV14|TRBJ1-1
CASSQDLGELNTEAFF
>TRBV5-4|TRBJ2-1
CASRQGGASSSYNEQFF
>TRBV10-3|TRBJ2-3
CAINSGLAGGTDTQYF
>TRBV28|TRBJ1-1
CASSSTGRDTEAFF
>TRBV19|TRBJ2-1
CASRPPGASHNEQFF
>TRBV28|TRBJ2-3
CASSGRPLAGYFTDTQYF
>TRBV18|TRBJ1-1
CASSPLGDTEAFF
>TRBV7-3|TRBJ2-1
CASSLALTGYNEQFF
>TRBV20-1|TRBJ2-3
CSASDPQGADTRYF
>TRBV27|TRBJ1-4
CASSFRAHNEKLFF
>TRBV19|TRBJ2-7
CASSIGGVSYEQYF
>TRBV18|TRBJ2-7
CASSPRLAGEWVEQYF
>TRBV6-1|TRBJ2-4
CASTVSAGGGIQYF
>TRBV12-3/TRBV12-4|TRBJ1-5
CASSSRGGLERNQPQHF
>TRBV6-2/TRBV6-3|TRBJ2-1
CASSSRGLAGGNEQFF
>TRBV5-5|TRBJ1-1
CASTQDRGPEAFF
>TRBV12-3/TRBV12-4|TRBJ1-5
CASSLFAGQGNQPQHF